The present entry profiles one T cell receptor beta chain with its context. The target antigen is unknown. With 5 bases removed from V and 3 bases from J, the gap between germline ends came to 16 bases. Germline values: CDR1 DFQATT, CDR2 SNEGSKA (reference sequence). The CDR3 length is 14 residues. The sample is drawn from a study of post-analysis software for immune sequencing data. Study conclusions and caveats: Patients showed TRBV5-6, TRBV5-1 and TRBV20-1 among roughly five TRBV segments more frequent than in controls. Pronounced co-clustering by F measure was evident among identically batched samples.

TCR beta libraries were prepared from cDNA with unique molecular identifiers. Some 500,000 cDNA molecules were recovered from an input of 1 to 10 million T cells. TCRdb recomputed calls from the PCR reads with MiXCR, one row per CDR3 protein. The table includes under 200,000 distinct CDR3 sequences, roughly 40% detected once. The source of this sequence is a girl aged 10 to 17 with multiple sclerosis. The input for sequencing was blood, taken after autologous hematopoietic stem cell transplantation. The rearrangement uses TRBV20-1 and TRBJ1-2, with D possibly matching TRBD1 (6 bases). For the CDR3, the DNA is TGCAGTGCTCCCACCGGGGGGCCTGACTATGGCTACACCTTC. Translating it yields CSAPTGGPDYGYTF.